This T cell receptor beta chain is from a study of graft-versus-host responses after intestinal transplantation (dated by TCRdb to the early 2020s). Turning to the overall study: Recipients received multivisceral, liver-intestinal, or isolated intestinal transplants. All recipients received anti-thymocyte globulin induction followed by maintenance tacrolimus and steroids for about three years. Samples from a few later patients were sequenced in-house on an Illumina MiSeq with MiXCR processing rather than by the commercial service. A peak of at least 4% donor T cells among recipient peripheral blood mononuclear cells was the definition used for donor T cell macrochimerism. A cohort of some 24 intestinal transplant recipients, including one retransplant, was enrolled, and 3 patients lacking pretransplant specimens were excluded. After intestinal transplantation, graft-versus-host and host-versus-graft alloreactive T cell clones in the graft, circulation and bone marrow were tracked using bulk TCR-beta CDR3 sequencing. To identify alloreactive clones, pre-transplant mixed lymphocyte reaction products were sequenced and compared with unstimulated pre-transplant donor and recipient T cells. The investigation overall reported the following: Early after transplant, peak levels of circulating GvH clones were associated with declines in HvG clones. In the allografts of patients with donor T cell macrochimerism, GvH to HvG T cell clonal ratios were high. GvH clones were found in recipient bone marrow, and some of the GvH clones appeared earlier in ileal mucosa or blood, which is consistent with an intestinal mucosal origin. The conclusions were limited by the relatively low number and heterogeneity of the intestinal transplant patients.

The CDR3 numbers 16 residues from cysteine through phenylalanine. Kept here is only the CDR3 DNA, which spans 48 bases and is read in frame from base 1. V loses 1 base at its end and J loses 1 base; junction bases beyond the gene matches: 3. In the germline V gene (reference sequence), CDR1 corresponds to SGHKS and CDR2 to YYEKEE. This clone was recorded once. No antigen is known for it. It has no much larger one-base neighbor in the sample; base qualities were not kept. The intended sense of this specimen's time point label: cells obtained before transplantation from donor or recipient. CD3+CD4+ and CD3+CD8+ populations were FACS-sorted from unstimulated pre-transplant donor and recipient cells taken from spleen or lymph nodes. Library preparation employed the immunoSEQ multiplex PCR assay. For most patients, genomic DNA was isolated using the Qiagen DNeasy Blood and Tissue Kit and was shipped frozen to Adaptive Biotechnologies for TCR sequencing. For most patients, genomic DNA was subjected to high-throughput TCR-beta CDR3 sequencing by Adaptive Biotechnologies. As for the original processing: Adaptive's ImmunoSEQ software supplied the TCR sequencing data for under 20 patients, while MiXCR and VDJtools were used to process a few other patients. CD4 versus CD8 sorting errors were corrected by removing sequences found in both subsets at a frequency ratio below 5:1. CDR3 nucleotide sequences shared between donor and recipient were removed because their origin could not be assigned. To count as alloreactive, a clone needed at least 2-fold expansion over unstimulated cells and a minimum CFSE-low frequency of 0.002% (template counts) or 0.001% (read counts). Mappable clones were those detected in sequenced pre-transplant spleen, lymph node, or MLR CFSE-low populations of the donor or recipient. The cumulative frequency of alloreactive clones was calculated as a percentage of all sequences, weighted by copy number. In TCRdb, the immuneACCESS table is reduced to in-frame sequences with V and J assigned. These tables do not hold every clone; where another copy was compared, an unresolved V gene accounts for under half, and the others remain unexplained. From that table come the V and J calls and clone size; the DNA was used to work out D and trimming. For this sample the table gives some 48,000 clones, of which 90% to 95% were detected only once. In total, the top ten clones hold approximately 0.25% of the sample.

The chain is assembled from TRBV5-5 and TRBJ2-3, and TRBD1 matches 10 of the central bases. This receptor was taken from a human donor who was the organ donor for an intestinal transplant. The sample was unstimulated CD8+ T cells sorted from spleen or lymph node cells, taken before transplant. The CDR3 protein sequence reads: CASSLYGTGGTDTQYF. The DNA sequence is given as TGTGCCAGCAGCTTGTACGGGACAGGGGGCACAGATACGCAGTATTTT.